This record concerns one T cell receptor beta chain sequence. The CDR3 extends over 14 amino acids. Germline CDR1 and CDR2: SGDLS and YYNGEE. Trimming cost V 4 bases and J 2 bases, with 12 bases left between them. Authors' analysis steps: For nucleated cells, counts were estimated from reference gene primer amplification. Method: immunoSEQ multiplex PCR; TCRdb's copy keeps in-frame clones and lacks some. V, J and clone size are those of that table, while D and trimming were read from the DNA. In the table there are some 75,000 clones, more than 85% of which are singletons. This sample is part of a study of blood T cell repertoires in COVID-19. Across the whole study: Samples representing acute and convalescent COVID-19 were sourced from the United States, Italy and Spain. T cells, B-cell-depleted T cells, or PBMCs supplied cDNA or gDNA.

Sequencing was carried out using peripheral blood. The genes are TRBV9 and TRBJ2-5; tentative D call: TRBD2 (5 bases). The sequence derives from a man between 60 and 70 years old with acute or convalescent COVID-19. The CDR3 spells CASSPGPGQETQYF. DNA for the CDR3: TGTGCCAGCAGCCCAGGTCCGGGACAAGAGACCCAGTACTTC.